This T cell receptor beta chain emerged from a study of T cell responses to AZD1222 COVID-19 vaccine. Study-wide findings and caveats: The sample set comprised mostly white British donors with more females, and clonal diversity was possibly underestimated.

Clones were read by immunoSEQ multiplex PCR, and TCRdb kept only the in-frame ones, dropping some. This sample has under 200,000 clones, with approximately 90% found just once. This clone was seen more than once but under ten times. As yet, its antigen is unknown. Other DNA sequences in this sample translate to the same CDR3. Trimming left V 4 bases short and J 5 bases short, with 8 bases between. This CDR3 comprises 13 residues. Looked up from germline, CDR1 is LNHDA and CDR2 is SQIVND (reference sequence). This receptor was obtained from an adult who received the AZD1222 COVID-19 vaccine. This specimen was peripheral blood, taken 28 days after the second AZD1222 dose. This chain connects TRBV19 to TRBJ2-2, with D hard to call. The CDR3 loop reads CASSTQYTGELFF. DNA for the CDR3: TGTGCCAGTAGTACTCAGTATACCGGGGAGCTGTTTTTT.